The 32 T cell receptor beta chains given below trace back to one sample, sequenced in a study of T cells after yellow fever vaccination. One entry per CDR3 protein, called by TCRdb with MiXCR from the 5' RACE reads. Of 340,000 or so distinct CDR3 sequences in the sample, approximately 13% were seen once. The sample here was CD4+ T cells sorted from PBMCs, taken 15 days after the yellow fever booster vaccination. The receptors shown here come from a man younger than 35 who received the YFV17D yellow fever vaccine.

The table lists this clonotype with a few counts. CDR3 nucleotide sequence: TGCGCCAGCAGCTTACGTCTCTCAGACCGGTCGAGGGAGCAGTACTTC. It encodes CASSLRLSDRSREQYF. The V gene is TRBV5-1, the J gene TRBJ2-7, with D unclear. The germline V gene has CDR1 SGHRS and CDR2 YFSETQ. The germline V and J ends were trimmed by 2 bases and 7 bases, with 22 bases remaining between them. The CDR3 spans 16 residues.

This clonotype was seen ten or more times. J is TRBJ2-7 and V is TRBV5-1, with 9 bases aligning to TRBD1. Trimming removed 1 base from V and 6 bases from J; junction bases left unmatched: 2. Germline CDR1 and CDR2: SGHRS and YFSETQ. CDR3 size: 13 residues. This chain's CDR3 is CASSLRTGAEQYV. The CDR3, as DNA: TGCGCCAGCAGCTTGCGGACAGGGGCCGAGCAGTACGTC.

The CDR3 sequence is CASSRRGGAENEQFF. DNA for the CDR3: TGTGCCAGCAGCAGAAGGGGGGGGGCCGAGAATGAGCAGTTCTTC. The chain joins TRBV3-1 to TRBJ2-1; D perhaps matches TRBD2 (7 bases). V was pared by 5 bases and J by 7 bases, with 18 bases between. The CDR3 spans 15 residues. From germline, CDR1 is LGHDT and CDR2 YNNKEL (reference sequence).

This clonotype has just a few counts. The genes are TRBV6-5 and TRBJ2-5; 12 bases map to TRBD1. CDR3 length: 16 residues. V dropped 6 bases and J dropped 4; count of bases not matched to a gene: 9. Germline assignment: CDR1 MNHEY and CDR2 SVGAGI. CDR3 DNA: TGTGCCAGCAGGATGGCGGGACAGGGGGCAGGAGAGACCCAGTACTTC. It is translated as CASRMAGQGAGETQYF.

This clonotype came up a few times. The CDR3 region is CAWTSVAGLAFF. CDR3 in DNA: TGTGCCTGGACGAGCGTGGCAGGCTTGGCTTTCTTT. The chain carries TRBV30 and TRBJ1-1; D gene uncertain. V lost 4 bases and J 11 bases, leaving 17 bases between the germline ends. The CDR3 has 12 amino acids. Germline CDR1 reads GTSNPN; CDR2 reads SVGIG (reference sequence).

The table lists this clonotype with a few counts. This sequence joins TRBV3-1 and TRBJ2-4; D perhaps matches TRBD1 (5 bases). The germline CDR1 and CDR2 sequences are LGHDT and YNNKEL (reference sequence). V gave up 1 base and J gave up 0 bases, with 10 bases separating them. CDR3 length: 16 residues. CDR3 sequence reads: CASSQVDRLAKNIQYF. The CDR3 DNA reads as TGTGCCAGCAGCCAAGTAGACAGACTAGCCAAAAACATTCAGTACTTC. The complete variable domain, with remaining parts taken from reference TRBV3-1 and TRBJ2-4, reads DTAVSQTPKYLVTQMGNDKSIKCEQNLGHDTMYWYKQDSKKFLKIMFSYNNKELIINETVPNRFSPKSPDKAHLNLHINSLELGDSAVYFCASSQVDRLAKNIQYFGAGTRLSVL.

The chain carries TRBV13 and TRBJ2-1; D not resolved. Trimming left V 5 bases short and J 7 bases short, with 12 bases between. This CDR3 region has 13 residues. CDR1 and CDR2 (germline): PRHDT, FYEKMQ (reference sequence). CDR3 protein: CASSPMARNEQFF. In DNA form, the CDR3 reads TGTGCCAGCAGCCCAATGGCGAGGAATGAGCAGTTCTTC.

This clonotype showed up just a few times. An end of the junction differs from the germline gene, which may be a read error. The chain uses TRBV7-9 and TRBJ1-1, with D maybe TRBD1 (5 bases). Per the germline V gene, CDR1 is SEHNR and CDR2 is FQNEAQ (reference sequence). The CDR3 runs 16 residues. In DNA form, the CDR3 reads TGTGCCGGCAGCTCACTCCAGGGTTGGGTGGACACTGAAGCTTTCTTT. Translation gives CAGSSLQGWVDTEAFF.

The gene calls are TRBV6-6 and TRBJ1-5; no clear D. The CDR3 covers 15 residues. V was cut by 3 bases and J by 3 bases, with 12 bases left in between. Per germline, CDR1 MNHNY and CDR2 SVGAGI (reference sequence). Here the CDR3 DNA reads TGTGCCAGCAGTTATTCCCGACTGGTCAATCAGCCCCAGCATTTT. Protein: CASSYSRLVNQPQHF.

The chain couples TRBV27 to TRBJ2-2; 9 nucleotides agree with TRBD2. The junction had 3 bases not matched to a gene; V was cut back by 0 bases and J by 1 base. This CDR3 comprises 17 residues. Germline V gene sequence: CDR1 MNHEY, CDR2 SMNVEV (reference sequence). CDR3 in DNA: TGTGCCAGCAGTTTATCGGCGGGGGGGTTGAACACCGGGGAGCTGTTTTTT. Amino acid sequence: CASSLSAGGLNTGELFF.

The CDR3 sequence: CASSLSILAGELFF. The CDR3 DNA reads TGTGCCAGCAGCTTAAGTATATTAGCCGGGGAGCTGTTTTTT. The chain employs TRBV7-2 and TRBJ2-2; D remains unclear. The CDR3 is 14 residues long. In germline, CDR1 is SGHTA, CDR2 FQGNSA. The germline V and J ends were trimmed by 2 bases and 6 bases, with 10 bases remaining between them.

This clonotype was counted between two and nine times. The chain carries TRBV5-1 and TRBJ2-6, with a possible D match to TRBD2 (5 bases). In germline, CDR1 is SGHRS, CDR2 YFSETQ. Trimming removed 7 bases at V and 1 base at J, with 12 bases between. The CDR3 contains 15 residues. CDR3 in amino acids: CASGPRGSGANVLTF. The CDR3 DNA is TGCGCCAGCGGCCCCAGAGGGTCTGGGGCCAACGTCCTGACTTTC.

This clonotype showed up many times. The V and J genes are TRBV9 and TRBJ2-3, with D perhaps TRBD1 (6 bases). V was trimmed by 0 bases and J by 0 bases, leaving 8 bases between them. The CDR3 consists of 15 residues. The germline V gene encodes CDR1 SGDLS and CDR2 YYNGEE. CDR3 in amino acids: CASSVVGTSTDTQYF. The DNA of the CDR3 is TGTGCCAGCAGCGTAGTGGGGACAAGCACAGATACGCAGTATTTT. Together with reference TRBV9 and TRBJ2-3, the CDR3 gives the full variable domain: DSGVTQTPKHLITATGQRVTLRCSPRSGDLSVYWYQQSLDQGLQFLIQYYNGEERAKGNILERFSAQQFPDLHSELNLSSLELGDSALYFCASSVVGTSTDTQYFGPGTRLTVL.

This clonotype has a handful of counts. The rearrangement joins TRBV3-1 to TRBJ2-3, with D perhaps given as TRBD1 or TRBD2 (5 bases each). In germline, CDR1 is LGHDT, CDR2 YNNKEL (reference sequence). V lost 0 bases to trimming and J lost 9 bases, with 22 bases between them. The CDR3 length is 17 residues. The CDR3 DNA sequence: TGTGCCAGCAGCCAAGATTCTGGGACCTCCTCAACCCGAACGCAGTATTTT. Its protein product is CASSQDSGTSSTRTQYF.

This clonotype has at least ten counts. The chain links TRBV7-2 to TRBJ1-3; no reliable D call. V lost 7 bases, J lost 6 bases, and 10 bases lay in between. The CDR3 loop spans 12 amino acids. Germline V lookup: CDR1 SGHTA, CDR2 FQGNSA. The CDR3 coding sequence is TGTGCCAGCACCCCAGGCCAAAACACCATATATTTT. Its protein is CASTPGQNTIYF.

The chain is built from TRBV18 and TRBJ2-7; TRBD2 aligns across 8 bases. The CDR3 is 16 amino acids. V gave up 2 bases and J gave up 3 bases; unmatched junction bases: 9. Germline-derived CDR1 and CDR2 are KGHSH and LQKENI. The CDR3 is CASSPRSGGAGYEQYF. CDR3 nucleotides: TGTGCCAGCTCACCAAGGTCCGGGGGGGCCGGCTACGAGCAGTACTTC. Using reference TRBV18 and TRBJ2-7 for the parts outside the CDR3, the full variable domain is NAGVMQNPRHLVRRRGQEARLRCSPMKGHSHVYWYRQLPEEGLKFMVYLQKENIIDESGMPKERFSAEFPKEGPSILRIQQVVRGDSAAYFCASSPRSGGAGYEQYFGPGTRLTVT.

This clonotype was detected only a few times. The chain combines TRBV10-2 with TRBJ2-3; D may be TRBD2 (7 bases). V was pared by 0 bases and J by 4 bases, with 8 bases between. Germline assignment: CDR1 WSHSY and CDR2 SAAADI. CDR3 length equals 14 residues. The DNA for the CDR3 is TGCGCCAGCAGTGAGTCGGGGGGGCCAGATACGCAGTATTTT. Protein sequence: CASSESGGPDTQYF.

The CDR3 loop is CASSRDRASTYEQYF. CDR3 bases: TGTGCCAGCAGCCGTGACAGGGCATCAACCTACGAGCAGTACTTC. The rearrangement links TRBV7-9 to TRBJ2-7; 7 bases fit TRBD1. CDR1 is SEHNR and CDR2 is FQNEAQ in the germline V gene (reference sequence). Trimming at V came to 5 bases and at J to 2 bases, leaving 9 bases not matched to a gene. The CDR3 consists of 15 residues.

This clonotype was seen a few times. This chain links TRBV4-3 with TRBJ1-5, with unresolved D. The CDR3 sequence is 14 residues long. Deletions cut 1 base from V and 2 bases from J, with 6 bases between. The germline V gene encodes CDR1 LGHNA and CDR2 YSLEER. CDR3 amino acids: CASSQGVGNQPQHF. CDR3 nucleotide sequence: TGCGCCAGCAGCCAAGGAGTAGGCAATCAGCCCCAGCATTTT.

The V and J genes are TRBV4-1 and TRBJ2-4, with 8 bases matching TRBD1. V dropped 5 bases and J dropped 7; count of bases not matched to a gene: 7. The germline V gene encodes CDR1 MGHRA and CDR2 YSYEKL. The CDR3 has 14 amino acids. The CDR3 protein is CASSSRTGRNIQYF. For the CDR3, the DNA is TGCGCCAGCAGCAGCCGGACAGGGAGGAACATTCAGTACTTC.

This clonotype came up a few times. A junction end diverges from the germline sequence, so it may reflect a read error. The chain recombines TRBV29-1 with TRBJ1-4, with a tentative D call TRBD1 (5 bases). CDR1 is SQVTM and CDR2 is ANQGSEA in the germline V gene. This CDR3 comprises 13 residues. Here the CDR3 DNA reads TGCAGCGTAGAAGCGGGGCTTGGTGAAAAACTGTTTTTT. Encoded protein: CSVEAGLGEKLFF.

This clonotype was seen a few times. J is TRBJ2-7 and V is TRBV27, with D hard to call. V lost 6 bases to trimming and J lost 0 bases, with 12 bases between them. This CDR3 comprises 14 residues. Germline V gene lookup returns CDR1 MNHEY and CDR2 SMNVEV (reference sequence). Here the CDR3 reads CASRITFSSYEQYV. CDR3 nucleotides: TGTGCCAGCAGGATAACTTTTAGCTCCTACGAGCAGTACGTC.

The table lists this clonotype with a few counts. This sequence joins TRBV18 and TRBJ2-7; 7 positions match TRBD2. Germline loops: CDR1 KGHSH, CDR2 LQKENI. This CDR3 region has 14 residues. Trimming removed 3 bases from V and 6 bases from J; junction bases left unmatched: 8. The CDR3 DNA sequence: TGTGCCAGCTCACCGGGGGGGGGATACGGCGAGCAGTACTTC. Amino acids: CASSPGGGYGEQYF.

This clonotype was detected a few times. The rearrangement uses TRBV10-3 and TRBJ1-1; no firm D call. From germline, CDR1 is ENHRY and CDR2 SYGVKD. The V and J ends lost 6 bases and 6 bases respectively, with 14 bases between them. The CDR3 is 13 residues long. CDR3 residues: CAIRDRSYPEAFF. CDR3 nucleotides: TGTGCCATCAGGGACCGATCGTACCCTGAAGCTTTCTTT.

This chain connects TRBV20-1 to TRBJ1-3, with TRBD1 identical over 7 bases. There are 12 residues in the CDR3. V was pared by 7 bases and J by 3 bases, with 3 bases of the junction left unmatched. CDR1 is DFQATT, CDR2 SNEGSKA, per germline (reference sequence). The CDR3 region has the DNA TGCAGTGTCCAGGGGGATGGAAACACCATATATTTT. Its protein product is CSVQGDGNTIYF.

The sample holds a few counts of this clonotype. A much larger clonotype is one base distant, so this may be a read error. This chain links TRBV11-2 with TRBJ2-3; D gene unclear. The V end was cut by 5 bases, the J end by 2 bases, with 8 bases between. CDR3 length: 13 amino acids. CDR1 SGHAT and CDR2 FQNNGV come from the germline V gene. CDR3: CASSPNPTDTQYF. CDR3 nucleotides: TGTGCCAGCAGCCCCAACCCCACAGATACGCAGTATTTT.

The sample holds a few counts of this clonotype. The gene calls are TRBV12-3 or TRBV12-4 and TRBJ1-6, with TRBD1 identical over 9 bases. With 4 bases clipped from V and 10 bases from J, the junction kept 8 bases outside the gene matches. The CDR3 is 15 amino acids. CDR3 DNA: TGTGCCAGCAGTTCTTCCGGGACAGGGCCCTCACCCCTCCACTTT. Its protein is CASSSSGTGPSPLHF.

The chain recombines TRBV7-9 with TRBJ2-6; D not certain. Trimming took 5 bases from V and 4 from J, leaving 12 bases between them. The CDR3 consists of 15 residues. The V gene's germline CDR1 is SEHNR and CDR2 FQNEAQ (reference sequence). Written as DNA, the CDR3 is TGTGCCAGCAGCCGGGTACCCTTAGGGGCCAACGTCCTGACTTTC. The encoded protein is CASSRVPLGANVLTF. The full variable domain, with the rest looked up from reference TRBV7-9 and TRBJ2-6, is DTGVSQNPRHKITKRGQNVTFRCDPISEHNRLYWYRQTLGQGPEFLTYFQNEAQLEKSRLLSDRFSAERPKGSFSTLEIQRTEQGDSAMYLCASSRVPLGANVLTFGAGSRLTVL.

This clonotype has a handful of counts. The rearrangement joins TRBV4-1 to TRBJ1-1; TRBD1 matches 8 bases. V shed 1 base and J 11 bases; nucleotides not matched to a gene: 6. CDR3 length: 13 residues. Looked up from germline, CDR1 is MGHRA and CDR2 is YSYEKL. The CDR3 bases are TGCGCCAGCAGCCAAGGTTGGACAGGGTTCGCTTTCTTT. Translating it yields CASSQGWTGFAFF.

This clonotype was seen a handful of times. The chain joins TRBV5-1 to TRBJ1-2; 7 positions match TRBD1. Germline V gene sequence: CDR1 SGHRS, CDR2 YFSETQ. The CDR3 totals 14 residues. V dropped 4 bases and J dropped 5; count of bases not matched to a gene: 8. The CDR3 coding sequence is TGCGCCAGCAGCCTGGAGGGACAGATTTATGGCTACACCTTC. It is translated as CASSLEGQIYGYTF.

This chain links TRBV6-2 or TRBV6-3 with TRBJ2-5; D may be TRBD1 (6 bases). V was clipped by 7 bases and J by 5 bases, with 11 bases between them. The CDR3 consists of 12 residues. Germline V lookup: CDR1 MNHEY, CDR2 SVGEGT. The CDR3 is CASTGGLETQYF. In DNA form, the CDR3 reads TGTGCCAGCACTGGGGGCTTGGAGACCCAGTACTTC.

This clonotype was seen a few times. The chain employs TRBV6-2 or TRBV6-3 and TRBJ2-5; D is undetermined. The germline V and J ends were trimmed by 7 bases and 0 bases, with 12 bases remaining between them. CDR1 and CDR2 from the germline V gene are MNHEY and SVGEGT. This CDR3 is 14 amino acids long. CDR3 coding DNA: TGTGCCAGCACCCAAGAGGAGTACCAAGAGACCCAGTACTTC. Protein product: CASTQEEYQETQYF.